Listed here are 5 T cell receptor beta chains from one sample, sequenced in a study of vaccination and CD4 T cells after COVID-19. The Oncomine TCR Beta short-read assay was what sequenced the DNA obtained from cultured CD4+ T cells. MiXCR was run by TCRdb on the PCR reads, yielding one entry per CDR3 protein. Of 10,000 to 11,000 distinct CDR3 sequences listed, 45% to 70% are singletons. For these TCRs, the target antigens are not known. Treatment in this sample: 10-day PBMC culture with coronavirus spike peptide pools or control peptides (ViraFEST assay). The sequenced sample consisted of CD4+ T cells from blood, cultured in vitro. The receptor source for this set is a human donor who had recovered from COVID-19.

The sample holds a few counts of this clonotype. CDR3 in amino acids: CASSPSKGNTEAFF. Here the CDR3 DNA reads TGTGCCAGCAGCCCAAGCAAAGGCAACACTGAAGCTTTCTTT. The rearrangement joins TRBV14 to TRBJ1-1; D call uncertain. The CDR3 is made up of 14 amino acids. V lost 4 bases and J 2 bases, leaving 11 bases between the germline ends. Germline CDR1 SGHDN, CDR2 FVKESK.

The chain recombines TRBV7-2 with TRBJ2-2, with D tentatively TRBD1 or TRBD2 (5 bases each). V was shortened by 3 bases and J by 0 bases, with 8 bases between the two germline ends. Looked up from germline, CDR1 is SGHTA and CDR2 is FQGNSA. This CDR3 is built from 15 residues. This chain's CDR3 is CASSFRDANTGELFF. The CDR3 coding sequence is TGTGCCAGCAGCTTTAGGGACGCGAACACCGGGGAGCTGTTTTTT.

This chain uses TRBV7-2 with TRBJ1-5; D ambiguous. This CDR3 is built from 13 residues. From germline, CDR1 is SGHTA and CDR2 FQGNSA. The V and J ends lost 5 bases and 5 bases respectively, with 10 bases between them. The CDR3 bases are TGTGCCAGCAGCCCCCGGACGGATCAGCCCCAGCATTTT. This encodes CASSPRTDQPQHF.

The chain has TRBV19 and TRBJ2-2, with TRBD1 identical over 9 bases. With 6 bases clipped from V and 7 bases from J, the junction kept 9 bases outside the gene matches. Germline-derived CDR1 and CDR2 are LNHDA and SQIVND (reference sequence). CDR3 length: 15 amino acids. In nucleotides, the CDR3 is TGTGCCAGTAGCAGTCCCGGGACAGGGATCGGGGAGCTGTTTTTT. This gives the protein CASSSPGTGIGELFF.

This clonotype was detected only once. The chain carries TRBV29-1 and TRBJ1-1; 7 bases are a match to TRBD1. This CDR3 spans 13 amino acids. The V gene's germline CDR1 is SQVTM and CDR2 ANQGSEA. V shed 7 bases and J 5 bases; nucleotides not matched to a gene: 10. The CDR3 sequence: CSASDRQRTEAFF. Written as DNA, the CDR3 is TGCAGCGCTTCGGACAGGCAGCGGACTGAAGCTTTCTTT.